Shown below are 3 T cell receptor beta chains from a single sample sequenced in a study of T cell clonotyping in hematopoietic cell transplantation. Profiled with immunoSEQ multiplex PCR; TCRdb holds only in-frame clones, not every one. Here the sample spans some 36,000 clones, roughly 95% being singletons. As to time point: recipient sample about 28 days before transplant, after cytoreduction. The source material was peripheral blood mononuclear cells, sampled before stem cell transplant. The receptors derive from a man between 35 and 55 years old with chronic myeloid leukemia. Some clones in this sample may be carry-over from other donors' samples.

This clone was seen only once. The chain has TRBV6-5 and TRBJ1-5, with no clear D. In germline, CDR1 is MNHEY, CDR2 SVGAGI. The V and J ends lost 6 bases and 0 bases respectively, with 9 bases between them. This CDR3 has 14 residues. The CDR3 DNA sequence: TGTGCCAGCAGCGATTCGACTAGCAATCAGCCCCAGCATTTT. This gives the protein CASSDSTSNQPQHF.

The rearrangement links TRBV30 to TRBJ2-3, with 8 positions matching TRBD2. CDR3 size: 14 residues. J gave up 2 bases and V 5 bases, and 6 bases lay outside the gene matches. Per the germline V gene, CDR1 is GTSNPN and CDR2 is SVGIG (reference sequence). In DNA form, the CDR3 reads TGTGCCTGGGTACGGGGGGGCCTCACAGATACGCAGTATTTT. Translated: CAWVRGGLTDTQYF. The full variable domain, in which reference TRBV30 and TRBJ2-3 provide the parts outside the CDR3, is SQTIHQWPATLVQPVGSPLSLECTVEGTSNPNLYWYRQAAGRGLQLLFYSVGIGQISSEVPQNLSASRPQDRQFILSSKKLLLSDSGFYLCAWVRGGLTDTQYFGPGTRLTVL.

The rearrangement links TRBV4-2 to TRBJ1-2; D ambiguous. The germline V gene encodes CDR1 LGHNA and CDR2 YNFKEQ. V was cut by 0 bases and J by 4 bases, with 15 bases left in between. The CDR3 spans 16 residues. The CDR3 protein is CASSQESRMMAYGYTF. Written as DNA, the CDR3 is TGTGCCAGCAGCCAAGAGTCCAGGATGATGGCCTATGGCTACACCTTC.